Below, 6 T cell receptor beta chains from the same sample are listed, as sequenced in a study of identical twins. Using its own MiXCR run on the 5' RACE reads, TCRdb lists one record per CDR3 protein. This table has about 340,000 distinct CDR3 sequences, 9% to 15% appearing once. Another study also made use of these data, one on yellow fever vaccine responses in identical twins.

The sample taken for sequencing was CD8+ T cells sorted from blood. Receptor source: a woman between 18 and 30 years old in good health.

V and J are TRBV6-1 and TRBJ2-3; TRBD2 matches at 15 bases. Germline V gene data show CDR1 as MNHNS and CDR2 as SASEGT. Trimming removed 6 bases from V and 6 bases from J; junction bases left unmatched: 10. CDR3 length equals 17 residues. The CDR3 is CASRFSTGTSGRDTQYF. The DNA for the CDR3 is TGTGCCAGCAGATTTTCCACCGGGACTAGCGGGAGGGATACGCAGTATTTT.

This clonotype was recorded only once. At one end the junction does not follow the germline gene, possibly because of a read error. The CDR3 is CASSNSGQGVRETQYF. The CDR3 nucleotides read TGTGCCAGCAGTAACTCGGGACAGGGGGTTCGAGAGACCCAGTACTTC. The rearrangement joins TRBV6-5 to TRBJ2-5; 11 bases are shared with TRBD1. The CDR3 sequence is 16 residues long. Germline V gene sequence: CDR1 MNHEY, CDR2 SVGAGI.

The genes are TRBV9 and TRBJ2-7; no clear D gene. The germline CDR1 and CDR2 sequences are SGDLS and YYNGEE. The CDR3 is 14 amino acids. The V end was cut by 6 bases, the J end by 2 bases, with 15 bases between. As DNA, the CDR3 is TGTGCCAGCACCCCTGGCCCGTCGGCCTACGAGCAGTACTTC. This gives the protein CASTPGPSAYEQYF.

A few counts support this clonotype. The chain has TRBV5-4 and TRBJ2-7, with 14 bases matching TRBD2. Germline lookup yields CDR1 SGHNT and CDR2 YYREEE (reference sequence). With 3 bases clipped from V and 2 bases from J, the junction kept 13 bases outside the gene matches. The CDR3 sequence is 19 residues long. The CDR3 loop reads CASSSWTGTSGSRAYEQYF. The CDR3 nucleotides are TGTGCCAGCAGCTCCTGGACAGGGACTAGCGGGAGTCGAGCCTACGAGCAGTACTTC.

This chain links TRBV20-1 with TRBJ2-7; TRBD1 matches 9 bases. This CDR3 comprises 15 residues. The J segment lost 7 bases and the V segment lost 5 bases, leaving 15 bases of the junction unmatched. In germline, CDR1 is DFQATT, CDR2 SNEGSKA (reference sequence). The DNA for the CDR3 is TGCAGTGCTTCCCATTCCGGGACAGGGAAAGTTGAGCAGTACTTC. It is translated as CSASHSGTGKVEQYF.

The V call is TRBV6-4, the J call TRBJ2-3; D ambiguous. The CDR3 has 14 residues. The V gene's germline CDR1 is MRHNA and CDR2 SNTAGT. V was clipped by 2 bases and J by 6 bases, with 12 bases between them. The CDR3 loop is CASSDGRRSDTQYF. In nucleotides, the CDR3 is TGTGCCAGCAGTGACGGTCGCAGATCTGATACGCAGTATTTT.